This entry lists 13 T cell receptor beta chains sequenced from one sample in a study of shared clonotypes between healthy human individuals. Naive CD8 cells comprised CD45RO-negative, CCR7-positively selected cells, excluding terminally differentiated effector memory CD45RA+ cells. The protocol was immunoSEQ multiplex PCR, while the TCRdb copy is restricted to in-frame clones and leaves out a portion. The sample records about 580,000 clones, more than 95% being singletons. Sequencing was carried out using naive CD8+ T cells sorted from blood. These receptor sequences come from a man aged 25 to 40 in good health.

The chain combines TRBV6-5 with TRBJ1-1; 7 bases are shared with TRBD1. With 2 bases clipped from V and 0 bases from J, the junction kept 3 bases outside the gene matches. The CDR3 loop spans 15 amino acids. CDR1 and CDR2 (germline): MNHEY, SVGAGI. CDR3 nucleotide sequence: TGTGCCAGCAGTTACGGGACAGCTATGAACACTGAAGCTTTCTTT. Protein product: CASSYGTAMNTEAFF.

The rearrangement joins TRBV23-1 to TRBJ1-1; no definite D call. TRBV23-1 is an ORF for which the function is uncertain. The CDR3 totals 12 residues. V gave up 8 bases and J gave up 1 base, with 8 bases separating them. The CDR3 region has the DNA TGCGCCAGCCCCCGGAAGAACACTGAAGCTTTCTTT. Its protein is CASPRKNTEAFF.

V usage is TRBV5-4 and J usage is TRBJ2-1; tentative D call: TRBD2 (6 bases). The CDR3 extends over 15 amino acids. Trimming cost V 4 bases and J 8 bases, with 19 bases left between them. CDR1 and CDR2 (germline): SGHNT, YYREEE (reference sequence). CDR3 region: CASSAPGLPQDEQFF. CDR3 coding DNA: TGTGCCAGCAGCGCACCGGGACTTCCTCAGGATGAGCAGTTCTTC.

In this sample, this clone turned up once. V usage is TRBV28 and J usage is TRBJ1-4; a weak D match, TRBD1 (6 bases). CDR3 length: 16 amino acids. Germline V gene data show CDR1 as MDHEN and CDR2 as SYDVKM. V was clipped by 7 bases and J by 2 bases, with 17 bases between them. CDR3 nucleotide sequence: TGTGCCAGCACTACGGGGGGGCTGGGGACTAATGAAAAACTGTTTTTT. Amino acids: CASTTGGLGTNEKLFF.

This clone was detected only a few times. This chain connects TRBV9 to TRBJ2-7; 8 bases are a match to TRBD1. The trim removed 4 bases at V and 6 bases at J, leaving 9 bases unmatched. Germline assignment: CDR1 SGDLS and CDR2 YYNGEE. The CDR3 sequence is 14 residues long. The CDR3 sequence: CASSPAARGLEQYF. The CDR3 coding sequence is TGTGCCAGCAGCCCAGCTGCCAGGGGGCTCGAGCAGTACTTC.

The J gene is TRBJ2-7, the V gene TRBV10-3; TRBD2 agrees at 7 bases. CDR3 length: 12 residues. Per germline, CDR1 ENHRY and CDR2 SYGVKD. V lost 10 bases and J lost 6; bases outside the gene matches: 9. The CDR3 nucleotides read TGTGCCACTAAGGCCGGGGGGAGCGAGCAGTACTTC. The encoded protein is CATKAGGSEQYF.

The rearrangement joins TRBV6-6 to TRBJ1-1, with 8 positions matching TRBD1. With V trimmed by 1 base and J by 2 bases, 3 bases remained unmatched. The germline CDR1 and CDR2 sequences are MNHNY and SVGAGI (reference sequence). The CDR3 totals 15 residues. CDR3 in DNA: TGTGCCAGCAGTTACTTCGACAGGGGAAACACTGAAGCTTTCTTT. Its protein product is CASSYFDRGNTEAFF.

The rearrangement links TRBV18 to TRBJ2-5; D remains unclear. Trimming left V 0 bases short and J 2 bases short, with 16 bases between. Germline lookup yields CDR1 KGHSH and CDR2 LQKENI. The CDR3 extends over 17 amino acids. CDR3 amino acids: CASSPPIPSMGQETQYF. For the CDR3, the DNA is TGTGCCAGCTCACCACCTATCCCATCAATGGGACAAGAGACCCAGTACTTC.

As concerns this clone: Other DNA sequences in the sample encode the same CDR3. The genes are TRBV27 and TRBJ2-7; maybe TRBD1 (5 bases). Germline assignment: CDR1 MNHEY and CDR2 SMNVEV (reference sequence). The CDR3 totals 13 residues. The germline V and J ends were trimmed by 6 bases and 3 bases, with 12 bases remaining between them. The CDR3 reads CASSPYRGYEQYF. The CDR3 nucleotides are TGTGCCAGCAGCCCCTATAGGGGCTACGAGCAGTACTTC.

The rearrangement joins TRBV28 to TRBJ2-7, with no clear D. V was clipped by 8 bases and J by 2 bases, with 13 bases between them. Germline V gives CDR1 MDHEN, CDR2 SYDVKM. CDR3 length: 13 amino acids. CDR3 coding DNA: TGTGCCAGCCGGCACCATAATGCCTACGAGCAGTACTTC. It encodes CASRHHNAYEQYF.

CDR3 protein: CASSAGGAPTEQFF. For the CDR3, the DNA is TGTGCCAGCAGCGCTGGGGGGGCCCCCACTGAGCAGTTCTTC. The genes are TRBV7-8 and TRBJ2-1, with a tentative D call TRBD2 (7 bases). The length of the CDR3 is 14 residues. Germline CDR1 reads SGHVS; CDR2 reads FQNEAQ. V lost 5 bases to trimming and J lost 9 bases, with 17 bases between them.

V and J are TRBV6-5 and TRBJ1-5; D is possibly TRBD1 (5 bases). The ends were cut back, 5 bases at V and 6 bases at J, with 11 bases in the middle. Germline CDR1 reads MNHEY; CDR2 reads SVGAGI. The CDR3 has 13 residues. CDR3 DNA: TGTGCCAGCAGTATACAGGTGGGTCAGCCCCAGCATTTT. The encoded protein is CASSIQVGQPQHF.

The CDR3 reads CASSLKGGWSSYEQYF. In DNA, the CDR3 is TGTGCCAGCAGTTTAAAAGGGGGTTGGAGCTCCTACGAGCAGTACTTC. The chain carries TRBV27 and TRBJ2-7, with D perhaps matching TRBD1 (6 bases). The germline V gene has CDR1 MNHEY and CDR2 SMNVEV (reference sequence). Between the trimmed V and J ends, which lost 2 bases and 0 bases, there was a span of 14 bases. The CDR3 has 16 residues.